The present T cell receptor beta chain was sequenced within a study of blood T cell repertoires in COVID-19. TCRdb's copy holds only in-frame clones and misses some; the assay was immunoSEQ multiplex PCR. The sample yields 75,000 to 90,000 clones, around four fifths seen once. V lost 2 bases, J lost 0 bases, and 8 bases lay in between. Germline-derived CDR1 and CDR2 are SGHRS and YFSETQ. CDR3 length: 15 residues. The chain links TRBV5-1 to TRBJ1-4; D call uncertain. The TCR sequence derives from a man in his 60s with COVID-19, enrolled during active disease. Input material: peripheral blood. The CDR3 region is CASSLFSSTNEKLFF. The CDR3 DNA sequence: TGCGCCAGCAGCTTATTTTCCTCAACTAATGAAAAACTGTTTTTT.